The sequence of this TCR beta chain was determined in a study of cytomegalovirus exposure and HLA in healthy donors. The CDR3 contains 14 residues. CDR1 SGHTA and CDR2 FQGNSA come from the germline V gene. V lost 1 base to trimming and J lost 2 bases, with 9 bases between them. The PCR made use of 60 Vbeta and 13 Jbeta primers. Generated by immunoSEQ multiplex PCR, the TCRdb table keeps only in-frame clones and is missing some. The repertoire holds 160,000 or so clones, with 81% as singletons. Sample: PBMCs. The receptor was isolated from a man in his forties or fifties in good health and CMV-seropositive. This rearrangement joins TRBV7-2 to TRBJ2-7; the D gene is possibly TRBD1 (6 bases). The CDR3 region is CASSLGTVTYEQYF. For the CDR3, the DNA is TGTGCCAGCAGCTTAGGGACAGTTACCTACGAGCAGTACTTC.